This passage covers 19 T cell receptor beta chains from one sample sequenced in a study of T cell responses to AZD1222 COVID-19 vaccine. TCRdb keeps only in-frame clones here, not all; method: immunoSEQ multiplex PCR. The table lists 100,000 to 150,000 clones, approximately 90% of them singletons, with 0.85% to 1.3% in the top ten. The starting material was peripheral blood, obtained on day 0 of AZD1222 vaccination. The receptors here all came from an adult in good health.

The chain has TRBV4-2 and TRBJ2-1; 9 bases fit TRBD2. J gave up 9 bases and V 0 bases, and 9 bases lay outside the gene matches. In germline, CDR1 is LGHNA, CDR2 YNFKEQ. The CDR3 loop spans 16 amino acids. In DNA, the CDR3 is TGTGCCAGCAGCCAAGATCGGTATAGCGGGGGCACTGAGCAGTTCTTC. As protein: CASSQDRYSGGTEQFF.

The chain is built from TRBV6-5 and TRBJ2-5; D gene unclear. This CDR3 region has 12 residues. The germline CDR1 and CDR2 sequences are MNHEY and SVGAGI. V shed 8 bases and J shed 5 bases, with 12 bases lying between them. The CDR3: CASAPYRETQYF. CDR3 coding DNA: TGTGCCAGCGCACCATATCGGGAGACCCAGTACTTC.

V gene TRBV19 combines with J gene TRBJ1-3; D remains unclear. V was shortened by 4 bases and J by 4 bases, with 11 bases between the two germline ends. Germline V CDR1 and CDR2: LNHDA, SQIVND (reference sequence). The CDR3 spans 14 residues. The CDR3 DNA follows: TGTGCCAGTAGTACCACCTCAAGGGGAAACACCATATATTTT. Translating gives CASSTTSRGNTIYF. Full variable domain (outside the CDR3, taken from reference TRBV19 and TRBJ1-3): DGGITQSPKYLFRKEGQNVTLSCEQNLNHDAMYWYRQDPGQGLRLIYYSQIVNDFQKGDIAEGYSVSREKKESFPLTVTSAQKNPTAFYLCASSTTSRGNTIYFGEGSWLTVV.

The rearrangement uses TRBV3-1 (or the pseudogene TRBV3-2) and TRBJ2-1; D tentatively fits TRBD1 or TRBD2 (6 bases each). The V end lost 0 bases, the J end lost 4 bases, and 13 bases lay between the germline ends. The CDR3 sequence is 16 residues long. Per the germline V gene, CDR1 is LGHDT and CDR2 is YNNKEL (reference sequence). The CDR3 loop is CASSQEGAGTYNEQFF. In nucleotides, the CDR3 is TGTGCCAGCAGCCAAGAGGGGGCGGGAACTTACAATGAGCAGTTCTTC.

This clone was seen once. V usage is TRBV7-2 and J usage is TRBJ2-1; maybe TRBD1 (6 bases). V was shortened by 5 bases and J by 1 base, with 15 bases between the two germline ends. Germline values: CDR1 SGHTA, CDR2 FQGNSA. CDR3 size: 16 residues. The chain's CDR3 is CASSKAGQTSYNEQFF. Written as DNA, the CDR3 is TGTGCCAGCAGCAAAGCCGGACAGACATCCTACAATGAGCAGTTCTTC.

V usage is TRBV4-2 and J usage is TRBJ2-7, with a tentative D call TRBD2 (6 bases). The CDR3 is made up of 14 amino acids. V shed 4 bases and J shed 2 bases, with 12 bases lying between them. The germline CDR1 and CDR2 sequences are LGHNA and YNFKEQ. The CDR3 DNA sequence: TGTGCCAGCAGCCGCGGAGGGAGTACCTACGAGCAGTACTTC. Translation gives CASSRGGSTYEQYF.

Remarks on this clone: Other DNA sequences in the sample encode the same CDR3. The chain couples TRBV2 to TRBJ2-7; D is ambiguous. V was trimmed by 4 bases and J by 4 bases, leaving 5 bases between them. The CDR3 extends over 11 amino acids. Germline V lookup: CDR1 SNHLY, CDR2 FYNNEI. As DNA, the CDR3 is TGTGCCAGCAGTGTTAGTTACGAGCAGTACTTC. This encodes CASSVSYEQYF. The full variable domain, completed using reference TRBV2 and TRBJ2-7, is EPEVTQTPSHQVTQMGQEVILRCVPISNHLYFYWYRQILGQKVEFLVSFYNNEISEKSEIFDDQFSVERPDGSNFTLKIRSTKLEDSAMYFCASSVSYEQYFGPGTRLTVT.

The chain recombines TRBV28 with TRBJ1-6; TRBD1 is a possible D gene (5 bases). The germline V and J ends were trimmed by 6 bases and 3 bases, with 21 bases remaining between them. The germline gives CDR1 MDHEN, CDR2 SYDVKM. This CDR3 has 18 amino acids. The CDR3 spells CASSQIGLSGFYNSPLHF. The CDR3 DNA reads as TGTGCCAGCAGCCAGATCGGCTTATCAGGGTTCTATAATTCACCCCTCCACTTT.

V is TRBV10-3 and J is TRBJ2-7; TRBD2 is a possible D gene (5 bases). CDR3 length: 15 residues. The V gene's germline CDR1 is ENHRY and CDR2 SYGVKD. Trimming left V 0 bases short and J 0 bases short, with 9 bases between. The CDR3 sequence: CAISESRAASYEQYF. DNA of the CDR3: TGTGCCATCAGTGAGTCGAGGGCGGCCTCCTACGAGCAGTACTTC.

This clone was picked up a small number of times. The chain recombines TRBV6-4 with TRBJ1-1, with a possible D match to TRBD1 (6 bases). The V end was cut by 4 bases, the J end by 4 bases, with 10 bases between. Germline V lookup: CDR1 MRHNA, CDR2 SNTAGT. CDR3 length: 13 residues. In DNA, the CDR3 is TGTGCCAGCAGTGTTCAGGGGATCACTGAAGCTTTCTTT. Amino acid sequence: CASSVQGITEAFF.

The V call is TRBV28, the J call TRBJ2-7; D unclear. The germline V gene has CDR1 MDHEN and CDR2 SYDVKM. The V end lost 7 bases, the J end lost 4 bases, and 17 bases lay between the germline ends. This CDR3 has 14 amino acids. As DNA, the CDR3 is TGTGCCAGCATGACGAACAGTGGATTGTACGAGCAGTACTTC. It specifies CASMTNSGLYEQYF.

V and J are TRBV4-1 and TRBJ1-2; 9 bases are shared with TRBD1. Trimming at V came to 2 bases and at J to 2 bases, leaving 3 bases not matched to a gene. This CDR3 is 15 amino acids long. Per germline, CDR1 MGHRA and CDR2 YSYEKL. This CDR3 reads CASSQPGTGNYGYTF. The CDR3 nucleotides are TGCGCCAGCAGCCAACCCGGGACAGGGAACTATGGCTACACCTTC.

This sequence joins TRBV18 and TRBJ2-2; the match to TRBD2 covers 9 bases. The ends lost 3 bases at V and 2 bases at J; junction bases unmatched: 16. Germline values: CDR1 KGHSH, CDR2 LQKENI. The CDR3 is made up of 20 amino acids. CDR3 region: CASSPRASGTVKTNTGELFF. The CDR3 region has the DNA TGTGCCAGCTCACCCCGGGCTAGCGGGACCGTAAAGACAAACACCGGGGAGCTGTTTTTT.

In its sample, this clone was seen once. The V call is TRBV10-3, the J call TRBJ2-2; D uncertain. V lost 11 bases, J lost 1 base, and 11 bases lay in between. The germline V gene encodes CDR1 ENHRY and CDR2 SYGVKD. The CDR3 runs to 13 residues. The CDR3 loop is CAARPGNTGELFF. Here the CDR3 DNA reads TGTGCCGCACGACCGGGGAACACCGGGGAGCTGTTTTTT.

V usage is TRBV5-1 and J usage is TRBJ2-3; D perhaps matches TRBD1 (5 bases). Trimming left V 1 base short and J 0 bases short, with 12 bases between. The CDR3 spans 16 residues. CDR1 and CDR2 (germline): SGHRS, YFSETQ. CDR3: CASSLYDRLSTDTQYF. In nucleotides, the CDR3 is TGCGCCAGCAGCTTGTATGACAGACTTAGCACAGATACGCAGTATTTT. Based on the CDR3 plus reference TRBV5-1 and TRBJ2-3, the full variable domain is KAGVTQTPRYLIKTRGQQVTLSCSPISGHRSVSWYQQTPGQGLQFLFEYFSETQRNKGNFPGRFSGRQFSNSRSEMNVSTLELGDSALYLCASSLYDRLSTDTQYFGPGTRLTVL.

The chain recombines TRBV2 with TRBJ1-5, with 8 bases that match TRBD1. Germline V CDR1 and CDR2: SNHLY, FYNNEI. V shed 6 bases, J shed 6 bases, and the junction held 10 bases outside the gene matches. This CDR3 contains 15 residues. The CDR3 coding sequence is TGTGCCAGCAGAACGCAGTCAGGGGGCAGTCAGCCCCAGCATTTT. Protein: CASRTQSGGSQPQHF.

V is TRBV3-1 (or the pseudogene TRBV3-2) and J is TRBJ2-4; 8 nucleotides match TRBD2. This CDR3 is 13 amino acids long. The J segment lost 16 bases and the V segment lost 0 bases, leaving 8 bases of the junction unmatched. CDR1 is LGHDT and CDR2 is YNNKEL in the germline V gene (reference sequence). CDR3 sequence (DNA): TGTGCCAGCAGCCAAGATCCCGGGACTAGTTACTACTTC. Translation: CASSQDPGTSYYF.

This clone was recorded a few times. V usage is TRBV5-1 and J usage is TRBJ2-3; TRBD1 or TRBD2 may be the D gene (5 bases each). The ends were cut back, 1 base at V and 5 bases at J, with 17 bases in the middle. CDR1 is SGHRS, CDR2 YFSETQ, per germline. There are 16 residues in the CDR3. The CDR3, as DNA: TGCGCCAGCAGCTTGAATTCGGGACGTACCTTAGATACGCAGTATTTT. Translation: CASSLNSGRTLDTQYF.

The chain joins TRBV6-6 to TRBJ1-5; no reliable D call. The V gene's germline CDR1 is MNHNY and CDR2 SVGAGI (reference sequence). V was pared by 11 bases and J by 2 bases, with 13 bases between. The CDR3 spans 13 residues. CDR3 sequence: CACRRVGNQPQHF. DNA of the CDR3: TGTGCCTGCCGTAGGGTGGGCAATCAGCCCCAGCATTTT.